This paragraph covers one TCR beta chain sequence. The data were produced by immunoSEQ multiplex PCR, yet TCRdb's version contains in-frame clones alone and is incomplete. The sample lists roughly 70,000 clones; 85% to 95% were seen once. Germline V gene lookup returns CDR1 MNHNS and CDR2 SASEGT. The CDR3 is made up of 15 amino acids. V shed 5 bases and J shed 7 bases, with 17 bases lying between them. This record comes from a study of technical replicates of blood from several donors. J is TRBJ1-4 and V is TRBV6-1; no definite D call. Sequenced input: T cells isolated from PBMCs. The sequence derives from a human donor in good health. The CDR3 DNA follows: TGTGCCAGCAGTCCGAGTCGGGGAAAGGCTGAAAAACTGTTTTTT. The encoded protein is CASSPSRGKAEKLFF.